The sequence of this T cell receptor (beta chain) was determined in a study of OX40 agonist ivuxolimab in advanced cancers. Study results and limitations: In general, CD8+ T cells held more expanded clones than CD4+ did, on average. At doses 0.1 to 3.0 mg/kg, CD4+ and CD8+ clones expanded.

About this clone itself: Its specificity is not known.

CDR1 GTSNPN and CDR2 SVGIG come from the germline V gene (reference sequence). The length of the CDR3 is 13 residues. Between the trimmed V and J ends, which lost 0 bases and 10 bases, there was a span of 10 bases. Only in-frame clones appear in the TCRdb table, and some are missing; sequencing was by immunoSEQ multiplex PCR. This table has 67,000 or so clones, 80% to 90% appearing once. V is TRBV30 and J is TRBJ1-6, with D tentatively TRBD1 (5 bases). The clonotype comes from an adult with an advanced solid tumor such as melanoma, head and neck, liver or kidney cancer. Sequenced material: CD4+ or CD8+ T cells sorted from blood, taken in a trial of the OX40 agonist ivuxolimab. DNA of the CDR3: TGTGCCTGGAGTGTGACAGTTTCCTCACCCCTCCACTTT. As protein: CAWSVTVSSPLHF.